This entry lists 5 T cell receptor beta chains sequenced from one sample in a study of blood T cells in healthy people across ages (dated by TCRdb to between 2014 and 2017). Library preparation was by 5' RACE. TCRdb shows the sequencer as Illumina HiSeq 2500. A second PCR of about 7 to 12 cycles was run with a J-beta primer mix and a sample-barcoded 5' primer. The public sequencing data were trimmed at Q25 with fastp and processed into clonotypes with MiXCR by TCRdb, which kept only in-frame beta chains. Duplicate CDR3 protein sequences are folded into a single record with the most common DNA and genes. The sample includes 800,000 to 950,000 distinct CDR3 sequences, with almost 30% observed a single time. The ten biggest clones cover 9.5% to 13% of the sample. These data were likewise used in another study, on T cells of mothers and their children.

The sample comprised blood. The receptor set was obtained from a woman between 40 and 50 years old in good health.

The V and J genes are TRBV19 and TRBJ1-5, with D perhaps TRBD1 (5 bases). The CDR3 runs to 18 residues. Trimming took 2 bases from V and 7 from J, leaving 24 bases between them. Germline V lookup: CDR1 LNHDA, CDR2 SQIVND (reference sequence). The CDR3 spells CASSIQVDGGGTFQPQHF. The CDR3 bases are TGTGCCAGTAGTATACAAGTTGATGGGGGGGGAACGTTCCAGCCCCAGCATTTT. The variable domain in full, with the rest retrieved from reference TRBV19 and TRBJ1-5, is DGGITQSPKYLFRKEGQNVTLSCEQNLNHDAMYWYRQDPGQGLRLIYYSQIVNDFQKGDIAEGYSVSREKKESFPLTVTSAQKNPTAFYLCASSIQVDGGGTFQPQHFGDGTRLSIL.

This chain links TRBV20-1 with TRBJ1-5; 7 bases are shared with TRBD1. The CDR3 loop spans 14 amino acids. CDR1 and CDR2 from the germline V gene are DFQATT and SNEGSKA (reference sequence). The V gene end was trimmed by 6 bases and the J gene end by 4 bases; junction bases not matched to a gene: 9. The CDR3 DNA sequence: TGCAGTGCGACGCCGGGACAGAGTAATCAGCCCCAGCATTTT. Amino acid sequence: CSATPGQSNQPQHF.

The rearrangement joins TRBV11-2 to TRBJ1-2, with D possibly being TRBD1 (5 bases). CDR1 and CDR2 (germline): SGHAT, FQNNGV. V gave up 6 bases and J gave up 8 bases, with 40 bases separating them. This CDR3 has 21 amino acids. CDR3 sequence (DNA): TGTGCCAGCAGTTTAACTAAATCGGGGGAGAGGCTGGGAAACGTTTGGCGGGGCTACACCTTC. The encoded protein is CASSLTKSGERLGNVWRGYTF.

The CDR3 DNA sequence: TGTGCCAGCAGCGTAGACGGACACCTCTACAATGAGCAGTTCTTC. Residues: CASSVDGHLYNEQFF. The V gene is TRBV9, the J gene TRBJ2-1; D is perhaps TRBD1 (5 bases). The length of the CDR3 is 15 residues. Germline assignment: CDR1 SGDLS and CDR2 YYNGEE. Trimming took 0 bases from V and 3 from J, leaving 10 bases between them.

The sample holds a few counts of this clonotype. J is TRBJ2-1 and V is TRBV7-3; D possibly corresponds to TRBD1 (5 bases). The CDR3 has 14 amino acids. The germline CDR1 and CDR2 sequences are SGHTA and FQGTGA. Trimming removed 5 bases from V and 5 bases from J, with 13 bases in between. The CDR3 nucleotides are TGTGCCAGCAGCCAGGCAGGGCCCAACAATGAGCAGTTCTTC. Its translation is CASSQAGPNNEQFF.